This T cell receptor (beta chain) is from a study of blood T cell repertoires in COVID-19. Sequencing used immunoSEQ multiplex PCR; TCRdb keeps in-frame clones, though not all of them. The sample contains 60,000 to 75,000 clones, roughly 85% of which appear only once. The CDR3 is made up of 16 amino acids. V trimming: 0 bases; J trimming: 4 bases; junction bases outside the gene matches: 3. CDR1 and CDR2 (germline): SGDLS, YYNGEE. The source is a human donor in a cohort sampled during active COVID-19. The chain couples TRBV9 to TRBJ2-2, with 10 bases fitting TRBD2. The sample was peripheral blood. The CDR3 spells CASSVASGGVTGELFF. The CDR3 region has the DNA TGTGCCAGCAGCGTAGCTAGCGGGGGTGTCACCGGGGAGCTGTTTTTT.